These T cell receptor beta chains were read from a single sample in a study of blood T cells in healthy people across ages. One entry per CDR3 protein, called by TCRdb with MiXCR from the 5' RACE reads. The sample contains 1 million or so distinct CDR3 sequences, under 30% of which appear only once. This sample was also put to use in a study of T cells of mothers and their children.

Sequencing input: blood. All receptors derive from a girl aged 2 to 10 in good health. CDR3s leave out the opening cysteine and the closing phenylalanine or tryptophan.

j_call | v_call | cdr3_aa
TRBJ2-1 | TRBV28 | ASSFNNEQF
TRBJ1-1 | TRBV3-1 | ASSLSFRDRGPTNTEAF
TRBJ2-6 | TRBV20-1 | SARRDRSFSGANVLT
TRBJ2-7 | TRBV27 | ASSSQWRESKGSYEQY
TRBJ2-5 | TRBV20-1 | SAGYQETQY
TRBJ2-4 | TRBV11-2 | ASSSSSQGGENIQY
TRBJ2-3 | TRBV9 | ASSGVGDTQY
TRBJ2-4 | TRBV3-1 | ASSQGAVQAKNIQY
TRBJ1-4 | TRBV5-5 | ASSYNPTVVNEKLF
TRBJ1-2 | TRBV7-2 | ASSLLGGQNYT
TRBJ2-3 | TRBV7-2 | ASSSGLPPDTQY
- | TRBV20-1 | SAPGLAGGIEQF
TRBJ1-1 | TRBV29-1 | SVGTGMNTEAF
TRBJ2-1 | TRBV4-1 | ASSLSTGPYNEQF
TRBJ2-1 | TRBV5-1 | ASSLGLALNEQF
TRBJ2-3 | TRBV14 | ASSQAWGAADTQY
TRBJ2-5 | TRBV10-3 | AISEDLVEGETQY
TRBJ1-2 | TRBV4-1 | ASSFNGLGYT
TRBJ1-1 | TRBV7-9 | ASFGGTEAF
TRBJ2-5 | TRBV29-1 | SVLYGGEQTQY
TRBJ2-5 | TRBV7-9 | ASSLSAASPGETQY
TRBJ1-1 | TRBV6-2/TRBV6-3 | ASSGGIPRAF
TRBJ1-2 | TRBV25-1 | ASSPPGRATNYGYT
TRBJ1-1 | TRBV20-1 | SAMTRDRGLTEAF
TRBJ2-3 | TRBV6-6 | ASSLQDSHTDTQY
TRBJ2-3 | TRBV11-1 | ASSLGETPLGIDTQY
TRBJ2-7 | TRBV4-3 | ASSQDPRGYEQY
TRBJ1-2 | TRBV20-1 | SARYSSEINYGYT
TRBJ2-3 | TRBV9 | ASSERTIPEDTQY
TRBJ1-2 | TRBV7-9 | ASQDLDGYT
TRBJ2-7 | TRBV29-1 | SVYGLAGLYEQY
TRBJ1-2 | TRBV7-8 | ASSFKENYGYT
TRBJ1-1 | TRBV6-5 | ASCGTVNTEAF
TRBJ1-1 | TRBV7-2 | ASSLYSLMNTEAF
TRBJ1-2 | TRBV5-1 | ASSDQGVHGYT
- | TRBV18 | ASSPVSLPGMGYNEQF
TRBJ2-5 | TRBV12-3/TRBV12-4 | ASSRPLETQY
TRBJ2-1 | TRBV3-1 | ASSQGPGVVY
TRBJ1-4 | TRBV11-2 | ASSLEVEQSSTNEKLF
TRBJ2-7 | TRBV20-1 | SAYAGTSKTYEQY
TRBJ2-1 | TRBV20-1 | SAWGLAGGPGHEQF
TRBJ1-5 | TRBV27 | ASTLRGDSNQPQH
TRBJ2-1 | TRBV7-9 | ASIPRGLNNEQF
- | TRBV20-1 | SAPAVDRLIYEQY
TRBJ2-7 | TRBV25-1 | ASSELDQAYEQY
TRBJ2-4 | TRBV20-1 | SATPNEAKNIQY
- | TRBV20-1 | SASKRDFANEQF
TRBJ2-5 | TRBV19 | ASSGSRVETQY
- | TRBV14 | ASNPSGGPYEQY
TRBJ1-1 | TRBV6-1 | ATLIYPAGQTNTEAF
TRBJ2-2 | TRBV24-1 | ATSDRRPNTGELF
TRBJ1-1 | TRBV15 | ATSREGAEAF